This T cell receptor beta chain emerged from a study of T cells after yellow fever vaccination. In this sample, this clonotype turned up a few times. TCRdb itself ran the 5' RACE reads through MiXCR, one entry per CDR3 protein. The sample lists 510,000 or so distinct CDR3 sequences, about 19% occurring once. Trimming cost V 6 bases and J 5 bases; bases outside gene matches: 10. This CDR3 contains 15 residues. The V gene's germline CDR1 is LNHDA and CDR2 SQIVND (reference sequence). V is TRBV19 and J is TRBJ2-3; 8 bases align to TRBD1. The source of this sequence is a man aged 25 to 40 who received the YFV17D yellow fever vaccine. The sequenced sample was PBMCs, obtained 15 days after the yellow fever booster vaccination. The CDR3 sequence is CASRNAGGTGDTQYF. The CDR3, as DNA: TGTGCCAGTAGGAACGCAGGGGGCACGGGAGATACGCAGTATTTT.